This entry lists 24 T cell receptor beta chains sequenced from one sample in a study of blood T cells in healthy people across ages. For the second PCR, which ran for roughly 6 to 12 cycles, a sample-barcoded 5' primer and a J-beta primer mix were used. One entry per CDR3 protein, called by TCRdb with MiXCR from the 5' RACE reads. The sample lists 710,000 or so distinct CDR3 sequences; around 32% were seen once. What was sequenced was blood. All receptors derive from an elderly woman in good health.

This clonotype was seen many times. The chain couples TRBV11-2 to TRBJ2-3; 12 nucleotides agree with TRBD2. Trimming removed 5 bases from V and 4 bases from J; junction bases left unmatched: 13. CDR1 and CDR2 (germline): SGHAT, FQNNGV. CDR3 length: 18 residues. In DNA, the CDR3 is TGTGCCAGCAGCCCAGAGGCTAGCGGGGGGGCCTTCCCAGATACGCAGTATTTT. This encodes CASSPEASGGAFPDTQYF.

With regard to this clonotype: The junction departs from germline at one end; a sequencing error may be responsible. The chain has TRBV7-3 and TRBJ2-1, with 9 positions matching TRBD2. The CDR3 consists of 13 residues. CDR1 is SGHTA and CDR2 is FQGTGA in the germline V gene. CDR3 protein: CASGRGGMDEQYW. CDR3 bases: TGTGCCAGCGGGCGGGGGGGAATGGATGAGCAGTACTGG.

This clonotype was seen a few times. The chain employs TRBV6-1 and TRBJ1-5; D is perhaps TRBD1 (5 bases). The CDR3 is 16 amino acids. The germline gives CDR1 MNHNS, CDR2 SASEGT. Trimming left V 7 bases short and J 2 bases short, with 18 bases between. The CDR3 reads CASIPTTAGGNQPQHF. CDR3 nucleotides: TGTGCCAGCATCCCAACGACAGCTGGGGGCAATCAGCCCCAGCATTTT.

With respect to this clonotype: With a much larger clone just one base away, this may be a read error. This chain links TRBV4-2 with TRBJ2-6; TRBD1 might be the D (5 bases). CDR1 and CDR2 from the germline V gene are LGHNA and YNFKEQ. CDR3 length equals 16 residues. CDR3 DNA: TGTGTCAGCAGCCAAGAACCAGGGTCTGGGGCCAACGTCCTGACTTTC. Its translation: CVSSQEPGSGANVLTF.

V is TRBV20-1 and J is TRBJ1-1, with D uncertain. CDR3 length: 13 amino acids. Trimming removed 6 bases from V and 3 bases from J, with 14 bases in between. Germline lookup yields CDR1 DFQATT and CDR2 SNEGSKA (reference sequence). CDR3 residues: CSAPSYGDTEAFF. CDR3 nucleotide sequence: TGCAGTGCACCGTCATACGGGGACACTGAAGCTTTCTTT.

As regards this clonotype: With a much larger clone just one base away, this may be a read error. J is TRBJ1-5 and V is TRBV6-5; 7 bases align to TRBD1. The CDR3 has 15 residues. Germline-derived CDR1 and CDR2 are MNHEY and SVGAGI. CDR3: CAGSLDRAGNQPQHF. CDR3 sequence (DNA): TGTGCCGGCAGTCTCGACAGGGCAGGCAATCAGCCCCAGCATTTT.

This clonotype was counted many times. The chain is built from TRBV6-2 or TRBV6-3 and TRBJ2-1; 16 bases are shared with TRBD2. This CDR3 is 18 amino acids long. Germline V CDR1 and CDR2: MNHEY, SVGEGT. J was trimmed by 6 bases and V by 6 bases; bases with no gene match: 11. CDR3 DNA: TGTGCCAGCAGAAATTCCGGGACTAGCGGGGGGGCCGGCAATGAGCAGTTCTTC. Translating gives CASRNSGTSGGAGNEQFF.

V gene TRBV5-1 combines with J gene TRBJ1-2; D is possibly TRBD1 (6 bases). The CDR3 covers 13 residues. V lost 4 bases and J 6 bases, leaving 13 bases between the germline ends. CDR1 is SGHRS and CDR2 is YFSETQ in the germline V gene. CDR3 sequence (DNA): TGCGCCAGCAGCCGTACAGGGACCGATGGCTACACCTTC. This gives the protein CASSRTGTDGYTF.

DNA for the CDR3: TGTGCCAGCAGGCCCCTCTCGGGGTTGCAAGAGACCCAGTACTTC. Amino acid sequence: CASRPLSGLQETQYF. The rearrangement joins TRBV12-3 or TRBV12-4 to TRBJ2-5; D is possibly TRBD2 (5 bases). This CDR3 is built from 15 residues. V was pared by 6 bases and J by 2 bases, with 16 bases between.

This clonotype was detected many times. The chain combines TRBV5-1 with TRBJ2-7; D is unclear. Germline CDR1 and CDR2: SGHRS and YFSETQ. V was pared by 3 bases and J by 3 bases, with 10 bases between. The CDR3 runs 13 residues. For the CDR3, the DNA is TGCGCCAGCAGCTCGACGGGCCACTACGAGCAGTACTTC. Translating it yields CASSSTGHYEQYF.

Comment on this clonotype: A much larger clonotype is one base distant, so this may be a read error. The CDR3 ends on some other residue instead of the conserved phenylalanine or tryptophan, so this is likely a read error. The V call is TRBV5-4, the J call TRBJ1-2; 7 bases align to TRBD1. With 2 bases clipped from V and 6 bases from J, the junction kept 4 bases outside the gene matches. Germline values: CDR1 SGHNT, CDR2 YYREEE (reference sequence). This CDR3 spans 13 amino acids. CDR3: CASSFFQGDGYTL. For the CDR3, the DNA is TGTGCCAGCAGCTTCTTTCAGGGGGATGGCTACACCTTG.

This rearrangement joins TRBV20-1 to TRBJ2-1, with D possibly being TRBD1 or TRBD2 (5 bases each). CDR3 length: 12 amino acids. CDR1 is DFQATT, CDR2 SNEGSKA, per germline (reference sequence). CDR3 residues: CSPAREPYEQFF. For the CDR3, the DNA is TGCAGCCCCGCCAGGGAGCCCTACGAGCAGTTCTTC.

CDR3 DNA: TGTGCCAGCAGCAGAGGGGACAGTACCAACGAGCAGTACTTC. It encodes CASSRGDSTNEQYF. The genes are TRBV9 and TRBJ2-4; 7 positions match TRBD1. Matching the DNA end better, TRBJ2-7 makes the J call doubtful. CDR1 is SGDLS, CDR2 YYNGEE, per germline. The CDR3 is 14 residues long.

V is TRBV12-3 or TRBV12-4 and J is TRBJ2-3; D is unresolved. V shed 8 bases and J shed 1 base, with 16 bases lying between them. This CDR3 is 15 amino acids long. The CDR3 nucleotides read TGTGCCAGCGTCCCGTCTAGGGTCGGCACAGATACGCAGTATTTT. Translation: CASVPSRVGTDTQYF.

This clonotype was detected a few times. The CDR3 coding sequence is TGTGCCAGCAGCTCGGCTCTAGCGGGAGGCGGGTACGAGCAGTACTTC. Residues: CASSSALAGGGYEQYF. The chain joins TRBV5-6 to TRBJ2-7, with 11 bases aligning to TRBD2. Trimming took 3 bases from V and 4 from J; bases not matched to a gene: 9. CDR1 SGHDT and CDR2 YYEEEE come from the germline V gene. This CDR3 is 16 amino acids long.

This rearrangement joins TRBV6-5 to TRBJ2-5, with a tentative D call TRBD2 (5 bases). Near its end, the DNA agrees better with TRBJ2-7, so the J call may be wrong. Germline CDR1 MNHEY, CDR2 SVGAGI. The CDR3 loop spans 13 amino acids. The CDR3 nucleotides read TGTGCCAGCAGTTGGGAGTCGGCGGGCGAGCAGTACTTC. Its translation is CASSWESAGEQYF.

A note on this clonotype: This may come from a read error, since a much larger clone is one base off. The J gene is TRBJ2-3, the V gene TRBV12-3 or TRBV12-4; D is possibly TRBD2 (7 bases). The CDR3 is 14 residues long. CDR3 amino acids: CASSEGGGTDAQYF. The DNA of the CDR3 is TGTGCCAGCAGTGAAGGGGGGGGAACAGATGCGCAGTATTTT.

This clonotype was detected only a few times. The chain couples TRBV5-1 to TRBJ2-3, with TRBD2 matching 9 bases. The trim removed 4 bases at V and 1 base at J, leaving 7 bases unmatched. The CDR3 loop spans 16 amino acids. Germline CDR1 SGHRS, CDR2 YFSETQ. The CDR3 DNA reads TGCGCCAGCAGCAGGGCTAGCGGGGCCGGCACAGATACGCAGTATTTT. Its protein product is CASSRASGAGTDTQYF.

J is TRBJ1-1 and V is TRBV7-2, with D unclear. Germline CDR1 is SGHTA and CDR2 is FQGNSA. The V and J ends lost 5 bases and 2 bases respectively, with 12 bases between them. The CDR3 spans 14 residues. CDR3 bases: TGTGCCAGCAGCCATTCTCCTCGTAACACTGAAGCTTTCTTT. Translated: CASSHSPRNTEAFF.

This clonotype was recorded many times. The V call is TRBV2, the J call TRBJ1-2; D ambiguous. CDR1 and CDR2 from the germline V gene are SNHLY and FYNNEI. V was cut by 6 bases and J by 7 bases, with 18 bases left in between. CDR3 length: 14 residues. CDR3: CASRTGIPVGGYTF. Written as DNA, the CDR3 is TGTGCCAGCAGGACGGGGATCCCTGTCGGTGGCTACACCTTC.

This clonotype was seen ten or more times. The CDR3 loop reads CASSSAGIFYEQYF. The CDR3 DNA is TGTGCCAGCAGTTCGGCAGGGATCTTCTACGAGCAGTACTTC. The gene calls are TRBV27 and TRBJ2-7, with D maybe TRBD1 (5 bases). The CDR3 is 14 residues long. Trimming removed 4 bases from V and 3 bases from J, with 13 bases in between. The germline V gene encodes CDR1 MNHEY and CDR2 SMNVEV (reference sequence).

This clonotype was recorded many times. The chain employs TRBV20-1 and TRBJ2-5, with D tentatively TRBD1 or TRBD2 (7 bases each). The CDR3 runs to 17 residues. The germline V and J ends were trimmed by 3 bases and 5 bases, with 25 bases remaining between them. CDR1 and CDR2 from the germline V gene are DFQATT and SNEGSKA (reference sequence). The CDR3 loop is CSASPGRGQLRRETQYF. The CDR3 DNA follows: TGCAGTGCTAGCCCGGGGAGGGGGCAGTTACGAAGGGAGACCCAGTACTTC.

The table lists this clonotype with many counts. This chain links TRBV11-1 with TRBJ2-7; D is possibly TRBD2 (6 bases). The CDR3 spans 15 residues. CDR1 SGHAT and CDR2 FQDESV come from the germline V gene (reference sequence). The V gene lost 0 bases and the J gene lost 3 bases, with 12 bases spanning the gap. CDR3 amino acids: CASSLANRGIYEQYF. For the CDR3, the DNA is TGTGCCAGCAGCTTAGCGAACCGGGGGATCTACGAGCAGTACTTC.

This clonotype occurred many times. The gene calls are TRBV5-4 and TRBJ1-2; 8 bases map to TRBD1. Germline values: CDR1 SGHNT, CDR2 YYREEE (reference sequence). J gave up 8 bases and V 2 bases, and 8 bases lay outside the gene matches. The CDR3 is made up of 14 amino acids. CDR3 amino acids: CASSLQGGALGYTF. The CDR3, as DNA: TGTGCCAGCAGCTTACAGGGGGGCGCGTTAGGCTACACCTTC.